This passage covers 29 T cell receptor beta chains from one sample sequenced in a study of Tregs in tolerant kidney transplant recipients. Method: immunoSEQ multiplex PCR; TCRdb's copy keeps in-frame clones and lacks some. In total, the table holds several thousand clones. Recipients received nonmyeloablative bone marrow transplants from related graft donors, with transient mixed chimerism. This specimen consisted of CD8+ T cells from blood (PBMCs), obtained 12 months after the transplant. The receptors were sampled from a human patient who received a combined kidney and bone marrow transplant. The graft donor may have given rise to some T cells.

About this clone: The CDR3 extends 3 residues past the end of the read, so its final part is completed from the germline J gene. The rearrangement links TRBV6-2 or TRBV6-3 to TRBJ2-5; TRBD1 matches 9 bases. Germline CDR1 MNHEY, CDR2 SVGEGT. The CDR3 loop spans 15 amino acids. V dropped 6 bases and J dropped 4; count of bases not matched to a gene: 9. CDR3 sequence reads: CASSPETGGLETQYF. The sequenced CDR3 bases are TGTGCCAGCAGCCCCGAGACAGGGGGGTTAGAGACC.

Regarding this clone: Coverage ceases 3 residues before the CDR3 finishes, and the germline J gene fills in the end. The chain couples TRBV7-3 to TRBJ2-3; D perhaps matches TRBD1 (5 bases). The V gene lost 5 bases and the J gene lost 2 bases, with 8 bases spanning the gap. The CDR3 length is 13 residues. Germline assignment: CDR1 SGHTA and CDR2 FQGTGA. Here the CDR3 reads CASSVTVTDTQYF. The sequenced part of the CDR3 DNA is TGTGCCAGCAGCGTGACAGTCACAGATACG.

CDR3 bases read: TGTGCCAGCAGCCCCGGACTAGCGGGAACCGAG. Translating gives CASSPGLAGTE. The whole CDR3 is CASSPGLAGTEQYF. The rearrangement uses TRBV4-2 and TRBJ2-7, with 12 bases aligning to TRBD2. The read stops 3 residues short of the end of the CDR3; the missing end is completed from the germline J gene. The length of the CDR3 is 14 residues. Per germline, CDR1 LGHNA and CDR2 YNFKEQ. The V and J ends lost 4 bases and 6 bases, in that order; junction bases with no gene match: 4.

Of note for this clone: Its ends do not fully match the called genes, so a read error is possible. The CDR3 end falls 3 residues outside the read, so it is completed with the germline J gene. The rearrangement joins TRBV4-2 to TRBJ2-1, with 13 bases aligning to TRBD2. CDR1 LGHNA and CDR2 YNFKEQ come from the germline V gene. CDR3 length: 18 amino acids. The CDR3 is CASSQVAARTSGRNEQFF. CDR3 bases read: TGCGCCAGCAGCCAAGTCGCCGCCCGGACTAGCGGGAGAAATGAG.

Remarks on this clone: The read finishes 3 residues shy of the CDR3 end, and the germline J gene is used to complete it. This chain uses TRBV5-1 with TRBJ2-3, with 11 nucleotides matching TRBD2. The CDR3 is 15 amino acids. Germline V lookup: CDR1 SGHRS, CDR2 YFSETQ. V dropped 2 bases and J dropped 4; count of bases not matched to a gene: 3. The CDR3 DNA, read in part, is TGCGCCAGCAGCTTACTTAGCGGGAGGGCAGATACG. It specifies CASSLLSGRADT. The entire CDR3 is CASSLLSGRADTQYF. Filled out from reference TRBV5-1 and TRBJ2-3, the complete variable domain reads KAGVTQTPRYLIKTRGQQVTLSCSPISGHRSVSWYQQTPGQGLQFLFEYFSETQRNKGNFPGRFSGRQFSNSRSEMNVSTLELGDSALYLCASSLLSGRADTQYFGPGTRLTVL.

Details on this clone: The read terminates 3 residues ahead of where the CDR3 ends, so the germline J gene completes it. The chain employs TRBV5-1 and TRBJ2-7; D unclear. This CDR3 comprises 15 residues. Trimming left V 2 bases short and J 0 bases short, with 12 bases between. Looked up from germline, CDR1 is SGHRS and CDR2 is YFSETQ. CDR3 loop: CASSLETPSSYEQYF. The CDR3 bases that were read are TGCGCCAGCAGCTTAGAAACCCCCAGCTCCTACGAG.

To note about this clone: The observed sequence ends 3 residues before the CDR3 terminus, with the missing tail filled in from the germline J gene. The chain employs TRBV24-1 and TRBJ2-7, with 7 bases matching TRBD1. With V trimmed by 4 bases and J by 2 bases, 4 bases remained unmatched. Germline V lookup: CDR1 KGHDR, CDR2 SFDVKD. The CDR3 covers 14 residues. CDR3 DNA (partial): TGTGCCACCAGTGAGGCAGGGGGTACCTACGAG. Protein: CATSEAGGTYE. The complete CDR3 sequence is CATSEAGGTYEQYF.

Comment on this clone: The read falls 3 residues short of the CDR3 end, and the missing part is taken from the germline J gene. J is TRBJ1-1 and V is TRBV6-2 or TRBV6-3, with a possible D match to TRBD1 (5 bases). CDR1 is MNHEY, CDR2 SVGEGT, per germline. This CDR3 region has 13 residues. The V end was cut by 4 bases, the J end by 7 bases, with 13 bases between. CDR3 region: CASSFLLGGEAFF. The CDR3 bases that were read are TGTGCCAGCAGTTTTCTCCTGGGGGGTGAA.

As for this clone: Mismatch with germline at one junction end may stem from a read error. The read ends 3 residues early relative to the CDR3; the germline J gene fills the gap. The V and J genes are TRBV4-2 and TRBJ2-1, with 11 bases identical to TRBD2. CDR3 length equals 16 residues. The germline gives CDR1 LGHNA, CDR2 YNFKEQ. The part of the CDR3 DNA that was read is TGCGCCAGCAGCAAGGGTGGGACTAGCGGCTACAATGAG. Amino acids: CASSKGGTSGYNE. The CDR3 in full is CASSKGGTSGYNEQFF.

The DNA read from the CDR3 is TGCGCCAGCAGCAGACAGGGGGCCTACGAG. This codes for CASSRQGAYE. Given in full, the CDR3 is CASSRQGAYEQYF. The V and J genes are TRBV10-2 and TRBJ2-7, with 9 bases matching TRBD1. Read sequence stops 3 residues before the CDR3 end, and the germline J gene provides the missing end. The CDR3 loop spans 13 amino acids. Germline V CDR1 and CDR2: WSHSY, SAAADI. V was clipped by 6 bases and J by 2 bases; unmatched bases: 2.

Concerning this clone: The CDR3 end is not reached by the read, which stops 3 residues before it; the germline J gene fills it in. The chain joins TRBV30 to TRBJ2-7; D gene unclear. Germline assignment: CDR1 GTSNPN and CDR2 SVGIG (reference sequence). Trimming stripped 8 bases from V and 0 bases from J, with 14 bases between. This CDR3 has 13 amino acids. The CDR3 bases that were read are TGTGCCAGCAGCCCAGGTCGCTCCTACGAG. Its translation is CASSPGRSYE. The complete CDR3 sequence is CASSPGRSYEQYF. The full variable domain, rest sourced from reference TRBV30 and TRBJ2-7, is SQTIHQWPATLVQPVGSPLSLECTVEGTSNPNLYWYRQAAGRGLQLLFYSVGIGQISSEVPQNLSASRPQDRQFILSSKKLLLSDSGFYLCASSPGRSYEQYFGPGTRLTVT.

As regards this clone: The DNA ends 3 residues before the CDR3 does, and the rest of the CDR3 is filled in from the germline J gene. The chain carries TRBV2 and TRBJ1-5; 9 bases fit TRBD1. There are 15 residues in the CDR3. V shed 6 bases, J shed 4 bases, and the junction held 7 bases outside the gene matches. Germline values: CDR1 SNHLY, CDR2 FYNNEI. This CDR3 reads CASRGQGRINQPQHF. The part of the CDR3 DNA that was read is TGTGCCAGCAGGGGACAGGGACGAATAAATCAGCCC.

A remark on this clone: Read data end 3 residues before the CDR3 end; the end is taken from the germline J gene. This chain links TRBV18 with TRBJ1-1, with 7 bases aligning to TRBD1. This CDR3 comprises 17 residues. The trim removed 4 bases at V and 0 bases at J, leaving 11 bases unmatched. The V gene's germline CDR1 is KGHSH and CDR2 LQKENI. CDR3 sequence reads: CASSQRRDRDMNTEAFF. The sequenced part of the CDR3 DNA is TGTGCCAGCTCACAGCGCAGGGACAGAGATATGAACACTGAA.

Notes on this clone: The read gets to within 3 residues of the CDR3 end, and the germline J gene fills in the rest. This chain connects TRBV6-4 to TRBJ2-2; TRBD1 matches at 7 bases. The junction had 11 bases not matched to a gene; V was cut back by 2 bases and J by 5 bases. This CDR3 has 17 amino acids. CDR1 and CDR2 from the germline V gene are MRHNA and SNTAGT. The CDR3 reads CASSDIPGTRGTGELFF. CDR3 DNA, as far as it was read: TGTGCCAGCAGTGACATCCCCGGGACCAGGGGGACCGGGGAG.

The CDR3: CASSPGTGSYEQYF. The CDR3 DNA, read in part, is TGTGCCAGCAGCCCCGGGACAGGATCCTACGAG. The chain employs TRBV7-7 and TRBJ2-7; 8 bases match TRBD1. The read ends 3 residues shy of where the CDR3 ends; the end is completed using the germline J gene. This CDR3 comprises 14 residues. Germline trimming cut 5 bases from V and 1 base from J; bases unmatched to any gene: 4. Per germline, CDR1 SSHAT and CDR2 FNYEAQ (reference sequence).

On this clone itself: The sequence runs out 3 residues before the end of the CDR3; the remainder is reconstructed from the germline J gene. This chain links TRBV5-5 with TRBJ2-7; 11 nucleotides agree with TRBD1. V was clipped by 2 bases and J by 1 base; unmatched bases: 2. This CDR3 is 15 amino acids long. Germline lookup yields CDR1 SGHKS and CDR2 YYEKEE (reference sequence). The sequenced part of the CDR3 DNA is TGTGCCAGCAGCTTCCGGGACAGGGGGTCCTACGAG. The encoded protein is CASSFRDRGSYE. The whole CDR3 protein reads CASSFRDRGSYEQYF.

A remark on this clone: The read is 3 residues too short to cover the CDR3 end, so that end is filled in from the germline J gene. The rearrangement links TRBV11-2 to TRBJ1-4; 12 bases agree with TRBD1. CDR3 length: 15 amino acids. The junction had 3 bases not matched to a gene; V was cut back by 4 bases and J by 6 bases. Germline V CDR1 and CDR2: SGHAT, FQNNGV. The sequenced CDR3 bases are TGTGCCAGCAGCTCGGGACAGGGGGCATATGAAAAA. It specifies CASSSGQGAYEK. The whole CDR3 is CASSSGQGAYEKLFF.

Note on this clone: The read falls 3 residues short of the CDR3 end, and the missing part is taken from the germline J gene. The chain is built from TRBV19 and TRBJ2-7, with a possible D match to TRBD1 (5 bases). The CDR3 has 13 amino acids. From germline, CDR1 is LNHDA and CDR2 SQIVND (reference sequence). V lost 1 base to trimming and J lost 3 bases, with 7 bases between them. The CDR3 reads CASSIGGDYEQYF. Partial CDR3 DNA: TGTGCCAGTAGTATAGGGGGCGACTACGAG.

Notes on this clone: The read terminates 3 residues ahead of where the CDR3 ends, so the germline J gene completes it. The chain couples TRBV20-1 to TRBJ2-2, with 14 bases identical to TRBD2. The CDR3 has 17 amino acids. V was clipped by 1 base and J by 4 bases; unmatched bases: 5. Germline V gene sequence: CDR1 DFQATT, CDR2 SNEGSKA (reference sequence). This chain's CDR3 is CSARASGLAGVTGELFF. Partial CDR3 DNA: TGCAGTGCTAGAGCGTCGGGACTAGCGGGAGTCACCGGGGAG.

Details on this clone: The read comes to an end 3 residues before the CDR3 does, leaving the germline J gene to fill in the end. The chain employs TRBV19 and TRBJ2-6, with TRBD2 matching over 7 bases. CDR1 and CDR2 from the germline V gene are LNHDA and SQIVND (reference sequence). The CDR3 is made up of 16 amino acids. Germline trimming cut 6 bases from V and 4 bases from J; bases unmatched to any gene: 9. CDR3 bases read: TGTGCCAGTAGCCTTGGGGGGGGGACCGGGGCCAACGTC. Amino acid sequence: CASSLGGGTGANV. In full, the CDR3 is CASSLGGGTGANVLTF.

With regard to this clone: The read is 3 residues too short to cover the CDR3 end, so that end is filled in from the germline J gene. This chain connects TRBV7-8 to TRBJ2-5; TRBD2 aligns across 14 bases. This CDR3 contains 16 residues. J lost 2 bases, V lost 5 bases, and 4 bases had no gene match. CDR1 SGHVS and CDR2 FQNEAQ come from the germline V gene. The part of the CDR3 DNA that was read is TGTGCCAGCAGCCCCAGACTAGCGGGAGGGCAAGAGACC. Its translation is CASSPRLAGGQET. In full, the CDR3 is CASSPRLAGGQETQYF. The full variable domain, with the rest looked up from reference TRBV7-8 and TRBJ2-5, is GAGVSQSPRYKVAKRGQDVALRCDPISGHVSLFWYQQALGQGPEFLTYFQNEAQLDKSGLPSDRFFAERPEGSVSTLKIQRTQQEDSAVYLCASSPRLAGGQETQYFGPGTRLLVL.

This clone is labeled large based on frequency. The read ends 3 residues before the CDR3 terminus; that terminus is restored from the germline J gene. J is TRBJ2-5 and V is TRBV6-2 or TRBV6-3; 11 bases are a match to TRBD2. This CDR3 is built from 17 residues. In germline, CDR1 is MNHEY, CDR2 SVGEGT. The V and J ends lost 2 bases and 2 bases, in that order; junction bases with no gene match: 7. The sequenced CDR3 bases are TGTGCCAGCAGTTACGATCTGACTAGCGGGAAACAAGAGACC. As protein: CASSYDLTSGKQET. Given in full, the CDR3 is CASSYDLTSGKQETQYF.

A remark on this clone: With the read ending 3 residues before the CDR3 end, the germline J gene is used to fill in that end. V usage is TRBV2 and J usage is TRBJ2-2; TRBD2 might be the D (5 bases). The CDR3 consists of 13 residues. Germline V gene data show CDR1 as SNHLY and CDR2 as FYNNEI. The covered CDR3 bases are TGTGCAACGGATCGGGGTGACACCGGGGAG. Protein: CATDRGDTGE. Given in full, the CDR3 is CATDRGDTGELFF.

In the case of this clone: The read gets to within 3 residues of the CDR3 end, and the germline J gene fills in the rest. The chain carries TRBV20-1 and TRBJ2-7; 12 bases fit TRBD2. The germline CDR1 and CDR2 sequences are DFQATT and SNEGSKA (reference sequence). This CDR3 is 15 amino acids long. V shed 0 bases, J shed 3 bases, and the junction held 3 bases outside the gene matches. The sequenced part of the CDR3 DNA is TGCAGTGCTAGAGAAGGGACTAGCGGGTTCTACGAG. Translation: CSAREGTSGFYE. The complete CDR3 protein is CSAREGTSGFYEQYF.

Turning to this clone: The read gets to within 3 residues of the CDR3 end, and the germline J gene fills in the rest. The chain links TRBV29-1 to TRBJ2-2; 9 bases fit TRBD1. The CDR3 extends over 12 amino acids. Trimming cost V 6 bases and J 7 bases; bases outside gene matches: 3. Germline V gene data show CDR1 as SQVTM and CDR2 as ANQGSEA. CDR3 bases read: TGCAGCGTAACAGGGGGCATCGGGGAG. Amino acids: CSVTGGIGE. Given in full, the CDR3 is CSVTGGIGELFF.

Turning to this clone: The read gets to within 3 residues of the CDR3 end, and the germline J gene fills in the rest. The chain joins TRBV4-2 to TRBJ1-1; no definite D call. Germline-derived CDR1 and CDR2 are LGHNA and YNFKEQ. Trimming took 1 base from V and 0 from J, leaving 6 bases between them. The CDR3 is 14 residues long. The chain's CDR3 is CASSQGLVNTEAFF. The CDR3 DNA, read in part, is TGTGCCAGCAGCCAAGGTCTCGTGAACACTGAA.

Worth noting for this clone: The missing CDR3 end, 3 residues past where the read stops, is filled in from the germline J gene. V usage is TRBV7-6 and J usage is TRBJ2-3, with TRBD1 matching 7 bases. CDR3 size: 14 residues. After removal of 1 base from V and 3 bases from J, the junction contained 1 base not matched to a gene. Germline CDR1 is SGHVS and CDR2 is FNYEAQ. The CDR3 bases that were read are TGTGCCAGCAGCTTAGTACAGGGGACAGATACG. It codes for CASSLVQGTDT. The entire CDR3 protein is CASSLVQGTDTQYF. Full variable domain (outside the CDR3, taken from reference TRBV7-6 and TRBJ2-3): GAGVSQSPRYKVTKRGQDVALRCDPISGHVSLYWYRQALGQGPEFLTYFNYEAQQDKSGLPNDRFSAERPEGSISTLTIQRTEQRDSAMYRCASSLVQGTDTQYFGPGTRLTVL.

About this clone itself: The DNA ends 3 residues before the CDR3 does, and the rest of the CDR3 is filled in from the germline J gene. This rearrangement joins TRBV11-2 to TRBJ2-7; D unclear. Looked up from germline, CDR1 is SGHAT and CDR2 is FQNNGV. The CDR3 extends over 14 amino acids. Trimming took 0 bases from V and 4 from J, leaving 10 bases between them. The DNA read from the CDR3 is TGTGCCAGCAGCTTAGATCAGGTCCTATACGAG. This translates into CASSLDQVLYE. The whole CDR3 is CASSLDQVLYEQYF.

Turning to this clone: The read falls 3 residues short of the CDR3 end, and the missing part is taken from the germline J gene. The chain is built from TRBV10-3 and TRBJ1-2, with a weak D call TRBD1 (5 bases). Trimming removed 2 bases from V and 4 bases from J, with 8 bases in between. The CDR3 runs to 13 residues. Germline CDR1 is ENHRY and CDR2 is SYGVKD. The CDR3 sequence is CAISEGQGYGYTF. The sequenced part of the CDR3 DNA is TGTGCCATCAGTGAGGGGCAGGGCTATGGC.